The present T cell receptor (beta chain) was sequenced within a study of graft-versus-host responses after intestinal transplantation. Overall study: Recipients underwent multivisceral, liver-intestinal, or isolated intestinal transplants. Notes on the study in general: Graft-donor T cell macrochimerism in patients accompanied high graft-versus-host to host-versus-graft clonal ratios in allografts.

The repertoire was sequenced with immunoSEQ multiplex PCR; TCRdb's copy has only in-frame clones and lacks some. This sample carries about 24,000 clones, approximately 83% of them seen once, and the ten largest clones take roughly 0.99%. The CDR3 length is 13 residues. V lost 5 bases and J lost 6, with 11 bases in between. CDR1 MNHEY and CDR2 SMNVEV come from the germline V gene (reference sequence). Of note for this clone: The target antigen is unknown.

This TCR was sampled from a human patient who received an intestinal transplant, so some T cells may come from the graft donor. Sequenced here: PBMCs, sampled 450 to 480 days after intestinal transplant. The gene calls are TRBV27 and TRBJ2-1; D gene ambiguous. CDR3 in DNA: TGTGCCAGCAGTCCTCTCGGTGTCAATGAGCAGTTCTTC. It translates to CASSPLGVNEQFF.